The 12 T cell receptor beta chains in this list originate from one sample, sequenced in a study of T cell responses to AZD1222 COVID-19 vaccine. The protocol was immunoSEQ multiplex PCR, while the TCRdb copy is restricted to in-frame clones and leaves out a portion. The table lists about 120,000 clones, about 87% of them singletons. Sequences were derived from peripheral blood, sampled on day 0 of AZD1222 vaccination. The receptors here all came from an adult in good health.

This clone was detected once. The rearrangement links TRBV6-5 to TRBJ1-5; D is perhaps TRBD1 (5 bases). Germline lookup yields CDR1 MNHEY and CDR2 SVGAGI. The CDR3 has 13 amino acids. V shed 5 bases and J shed 5 bases, with 10 bases lying between them. The CDR3 DNA reads as TGTGCCAGCAGTCTGACGGGGGATCAGCCCCAGCATTTT. Translation gives CASSLTGDQPQHF.

The chain has TRBV28 and TRBJ2-1; 7 bases fit TRBD2. CDR1 is MDHEN, CDR2 SYDVKM, per germline. V was clipped by 5 bases and J by 7 bases; unmatched bases: 11. The CDR3 has 15 amino acids. CDR3 loop: CASSPGGSSGNEQFF. The CDR3 DNA reads TGTGCCAGCAGTCCCGGGGGGTCCTCGGGGAATGAGCAGTTCTTC.

V is TRBV7-9 and J is TRBJ1-2, with D possibly matching TRBD1 (5 bases). The V gene lost 5 bases and the J gene lost 0 bases, with 13 bases spanning the gap. This CDR3 has 15 residues. Germline V lookup: CDR1 SEHNR, CDR2 FQNEAQ (reference sequence). The CDR3 DNA sequence: TGTGCCAGCAGCCCCCGACAGCACCCTAACTATGGCTACACCTTC. This gives the protein CASSPRQHPNYGYTF. Combining the CDR3 with reference TRBV7-9 and TRBJ1-2 gives the whole variable domain DTGVSQNPRHKITKRGQNVTFRCDPISEHNRLYWYRQTLGQGPEFLTYFQNEAQLEKSRLLSDRFSAERPKGSFSTLEIQRTEQGDSAMYLCASSPRQHPNYGYTFGSGTRLTVV.

This clone was seen only once. The rearrangement uses TRBV25-1 and TRBJ2-1; D possibly matches TRBD1 or TRBD2 (5 bases each). Per the germline V gene, CDR1 is MGHDK and CDR2 is SYGVNS. Trimming stripped 3 bases from V and 0 bases from J, with 12 bases between. The CDR3 sequence is 16 residues long. CDR3 sequence: CASSDQGVGSYNEQFF. CDR3 nucleotides: TGTGCCAGCAGTGATCAGGGAGTCGGCTCCTACAATGAGCAGTTCTTC.

CDR3 sequence: CASSLLSSGGNYEQYF. DNA for the CDR3: TGTGCCAGCAGCTTACTTTCCAGCGGGGGGAACTACGAGCAGTACTTC. The V and J genes are TRBV7-8 and TRBJ2-7; 9 bases align to TRBD2. This CDR3 spans 16 amino acids. Germline CDR1 reads SGHVS; CDR2 reads FQNEAQ. Germline trimming cut 2 bases from V and 3 bases from J; bases unmatched to any gene: 8.

With regard to this clone: At the DNA level, this CDR3 is encoded by other sequences in the same sample as well. The gene calls are TRBV7-9 and TRBJ2-7; D assignment may be TRBD1 or TRBD2 (5 bases each). V gave up 1 base and J gave up 7 bases, with 8 bases separating them. CDR3 length: 12 amino acids. The germline gives CDR1 SEHNR, CDR2 FQNEAQ (reference sequence). DNA of the CDR3: TGTGCCAGCAGCTTAGTATGGGGGGAGCAGTACTTC. This codes for CASSLVWGEQYF. The full variable domain, its missing parts supplied by reference TRBV7-9 and TRBJ2-7, is DTGVSQNPRHKITKRGQNVTFRCDPISEHNRLYWYRQTLGQGPEFLTYFQNEAQLEKSRLLSDRFSAERPKGSFSTLEIQRTEQGDSAMYLCASSLVWGEQYFGPGTRLTVT.

This chain joins TRBV18 and TRBJ2-2; D is possibly TRBD2 (6 bases). This CDR3 spans 16 amino acids. Trimming shortened V by 5 bases and J by 4 bases, and 17 bases separated the two germline ends. Germline CDR1 KGHSH, CDR2 LQKENI. CDR3 in DNA: TGTGCCAGCTCAACAGCCGGGGCGGGAAGCACCGGGGAGCTGTTTTTT. This codes for CASSTAGAGSTGELFF.

The chain uses TRBV4-3 and TRBJ1-1; D possibly corresponds to TRBD1 (5 bases). The V end was cut by 3 bases, the J end by 1 base, with 6 bases between. Germline CDR1 LGHNA, CDR2 YSLEER. This CDR3 region has 13 residues. CDR3 coding DNA: TGCGCCAGCAGCCACACAGGGAACACTGAAGCTTTCTTT. This gives the protein CASSHTGNTEAFF.

Comment on this clone: In the same sample, other DNA sequences code for this CDR3. The V gene is TRBV6-6, the J gene TRBJ2-7; D remains unclear. Germline values: CDR1 MNHNY, CDR2 SVGAGI (reference sequence). This CDR3 is 12 amino acids long. V gave up 2 bases and J gave up 3 bases, with 5 bases separating them. CDR3 region: CASSYASYEQYF. DNA of the CDR3: TGTGCCAGCAGTTACGCCAGCTACGAGCAGTACTTC.

The rearrangement joins TRBV5-1 to TRBJ2-2; a possible D gene is TRBD1 (6 bases). Trimming stripped 6 bases from V and 0 bases from J, with 15 bases between. Germline CDR1 SGHRS, CDR2 YFSETQ. The CDR3 consists of 16 residues. The CDR3: CASKEQGTANTGELFF. The CDR3, as DNA: TGCGCCAGCAAGGAACAGGGAACGGCGAACACCGGGGAGCTGTTTTTT.

V and J are TRBV9 and TRBJ1-2; no clear D gene. The CDR3 contains 13 residues. Germline V gene data show CDR1 as SGDLS and CDR2 as YYNGEE. Trimming removed 4 bases from V and 4 bases from J, with 11 bases in between. For the CDR3, the DNA is TGTGCCAGCAGCTCCCGGGCCGCCTATGGCTACACCTTC. Translating gives CASSSRAAYGYTF.

The chain recombines TRBV7-9 with TRBJ2-7; D unresolved. This CDR3 region has 12 residues. V gave up 2 bases and J gave up 7 bases, with 9 bases separating them. Germline values: CDR1 SEHNR, CDR2 FQNEAQ (reference sequence). CDR3 sequence (DNA): TGTGCCAGCAGCTTACAGAATGAAGAGCAGTACTTC. Translated, it gives CASSLQNEEQYF.